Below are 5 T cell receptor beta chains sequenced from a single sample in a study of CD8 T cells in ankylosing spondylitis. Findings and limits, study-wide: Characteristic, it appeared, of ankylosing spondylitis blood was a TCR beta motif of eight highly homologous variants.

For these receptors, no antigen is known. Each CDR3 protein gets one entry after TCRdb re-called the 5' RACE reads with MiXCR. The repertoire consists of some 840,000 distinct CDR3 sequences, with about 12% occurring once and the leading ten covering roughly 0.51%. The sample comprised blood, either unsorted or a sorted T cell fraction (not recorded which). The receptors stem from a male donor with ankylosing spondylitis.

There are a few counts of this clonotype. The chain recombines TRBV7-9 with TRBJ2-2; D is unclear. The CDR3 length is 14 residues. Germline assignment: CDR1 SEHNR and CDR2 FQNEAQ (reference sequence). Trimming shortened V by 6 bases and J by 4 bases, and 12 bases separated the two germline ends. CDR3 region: CASSFGPITGELFF. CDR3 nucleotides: TGTGCCAGCAGTTTCGGGCCGATCACCGGGGAGCTGTTTTTT. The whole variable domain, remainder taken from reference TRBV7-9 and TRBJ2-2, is DTGVSQNPRHKITKRGQNVTFRCDPISEHNRLYWYRQTLGQGPEFLTYFQNEAQLEKSRLLSDRFSAERPKGSFSTLEIQRTEQGDSAMYLCASSFGPITGELFFGEGSRLTVL.

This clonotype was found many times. The CDR3 DNA reads TGCAGCGTTGAAGATTCCGGGGAGCTGTTTTTT. The encoded protein is CSVEDSGELFF. V and J are TRBV29-1 and TRBJ2-2; the D is unclear. V was pared by 0 bases and J by 6 bases, with 2 bases between. This CDR3 has 11 amino acids. Germline lookup yields CDR1 SQVTM and CDR2 ANQGSEA.

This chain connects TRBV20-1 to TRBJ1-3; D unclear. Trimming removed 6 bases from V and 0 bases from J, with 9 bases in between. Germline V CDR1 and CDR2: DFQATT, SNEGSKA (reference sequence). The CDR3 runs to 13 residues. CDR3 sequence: CSATAGSGNTIYF. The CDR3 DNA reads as TGCAGTGCCACAGCTGGCTCTGGAAACACCATATATTTT.

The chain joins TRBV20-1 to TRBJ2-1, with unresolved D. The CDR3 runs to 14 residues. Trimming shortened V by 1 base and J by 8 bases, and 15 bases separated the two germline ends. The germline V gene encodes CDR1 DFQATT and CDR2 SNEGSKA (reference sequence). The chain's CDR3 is CSARARERFYEQFF. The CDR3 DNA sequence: TGCAGTGCTAGAGCTCGCGAGAGGTTCTATGAGCAGTTCTTC.

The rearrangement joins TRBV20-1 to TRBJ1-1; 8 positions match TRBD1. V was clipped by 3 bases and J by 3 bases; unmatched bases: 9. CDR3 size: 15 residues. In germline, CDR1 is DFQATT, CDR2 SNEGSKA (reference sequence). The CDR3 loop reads CSASLTGGPDTEAFF. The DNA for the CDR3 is TGCAGTGCTAGTCTAACAGGGGGGCCCGACACTGAAGCTTTCTTT.